The sequence of this T cell receptor beta chain was determined in a study of T-cell reconstitution after alpha-beta-depleted transplantation in children. Unique molecular identifiers were used to barcode this TCRbeta library. Each CDR3 protein gets one entry after TCRdb re-called the PCR reads with MiXCR. Among about 90,000 distinct CDR3 sequences listed, roughly 15% were seen once. Study observations and caveats: The origin of alpha-beta T cells about two months after transplant was reportedly several hundred expanded graft clones. Diversity and T-cell counts at one year after transplant derived mostly from new T cells.

In germline, CDR1 is SGHAT, CDR2 FQDESV (reference sequence). CDR3 length equals 18 residues. Trimming removed 6 bases from V and 0 bases from J; junction bases left unmatched: 11. With respect to this clonotype: Its antigen is as yet unknown.

Sequenced material: PBMCs, mostly from graft donor cells, taken 180 days after TCRalphabeta/CD19-depleted stem cell transplant. The chain links TRBV11-1 to TRBJ2-6; 7 bases agree with TRBD1. The source of this sequence is a male patient between 2 and 10 years old who had a stem cell transplant for acute lymphoblastic leukemia, so the T cells may come from the graft donor. As DNA, the CDR3 is TGTGCCAGCAGGAGACAGGGAACCGGCTTCTCTGGGGCCAACGTCCTGACTTTC. It yields the protein CASRRQGTGFSGANVLTF.